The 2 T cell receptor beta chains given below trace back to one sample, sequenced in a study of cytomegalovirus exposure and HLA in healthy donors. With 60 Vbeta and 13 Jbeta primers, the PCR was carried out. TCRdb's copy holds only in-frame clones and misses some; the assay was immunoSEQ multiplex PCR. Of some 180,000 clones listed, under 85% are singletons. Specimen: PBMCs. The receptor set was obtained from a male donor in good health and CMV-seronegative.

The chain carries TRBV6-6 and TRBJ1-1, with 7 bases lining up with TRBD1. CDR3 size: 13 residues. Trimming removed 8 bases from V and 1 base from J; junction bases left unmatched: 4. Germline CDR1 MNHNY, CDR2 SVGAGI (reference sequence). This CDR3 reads CASQRTGNTEAFF. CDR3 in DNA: TGTGCCAGCCAGAGGACAGGGAACACTGAAGCTTTCTTT.

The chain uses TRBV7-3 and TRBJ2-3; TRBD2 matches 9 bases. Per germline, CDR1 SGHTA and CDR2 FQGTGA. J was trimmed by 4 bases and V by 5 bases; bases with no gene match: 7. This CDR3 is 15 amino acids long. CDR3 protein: CASSVIAGVADTQYF. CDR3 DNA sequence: TGTGCCAGCAGCGTAATAGCGGGAGTAGCAGATACGCAGTATTTT.